This TCR beta chain comes out of a study of cytomegalovirus exposure and HLA in healthy donors. General study results and limits: HLA allele associations emerged for about 16,000 TCR beta sequences in a later analysis, at 0.05 false discovery rate.

PCR was performed using 60 Vbeta and 13 Jbeta primers. The data were produced by immunoSEQ multiplex PCR, yet TCRdb's version contains in-frame clones alone and is incomplete. The table lists 150,000 to 200,000 clones, around 79% of them singletons, with 0.5% to 0.55% in the top ten. The V segment lost 7 bases and the J segment 2 bases; nucleotides outside the gene matches: 10. This CDR3 contains 15 residues. CDR1 and CDR2 from the germline V gene are LNHDA and SQIVND (reference sequence). A remark on this clone: Its antigen remains unidentified.

This sequence originates from a woman aged 45-60 years in good health and CMV-seronegative. The rearrangement uses TRBV19 and TRBJ1-2; 7 bases fit TRBD1. Sequenced material: PBMCs. The CDR3 region is CASKGQAAKNYGYTF. DNA for the CDR3: TGTGCCAGTAAAGGACAGGCAGCAAAAAACTATGGCTACACCTTC.